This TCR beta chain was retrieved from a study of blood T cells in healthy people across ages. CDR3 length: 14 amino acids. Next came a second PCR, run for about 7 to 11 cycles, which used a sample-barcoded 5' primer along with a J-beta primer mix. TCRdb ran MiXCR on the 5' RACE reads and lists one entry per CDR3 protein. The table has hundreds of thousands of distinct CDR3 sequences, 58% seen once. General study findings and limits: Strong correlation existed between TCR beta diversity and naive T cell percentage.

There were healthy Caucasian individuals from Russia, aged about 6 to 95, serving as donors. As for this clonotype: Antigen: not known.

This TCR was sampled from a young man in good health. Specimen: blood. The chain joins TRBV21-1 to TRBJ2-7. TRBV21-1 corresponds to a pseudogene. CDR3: CASSKRGDTYEQYF. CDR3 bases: TGTGCCAGCAGCAAACGTGGGGATACCTACGAGCAGTACTTC.